Sequencing of this TCR beta chain was carried out in a study of cytotoxic CD8 clonotypes in ibrutinib-treated CLL. Trimming took off 4 bases at V and 7 bases at J, with 13 bases between the two ends. This CDR3 contains 14 residues. CDR1 SGHNT and CDR2 YENEEA come from the germline V gene. The authors obtained roughly 2 micrograms of genomic DNA from cryopreserved PBMCs for TCR beta libraries. Using immunoSEQ multiplex PCR, the repertoire was profiled, and TCRdb retains in-frame clones only, with some absent. Among under 200,000 clones listed, about 84% were seen once. The gene calls are TRBV11-3 and TRBJ2-2; no reliable D call. Material: PBMCs, obtained after 24 months of ibrutinib treatment. The sequence derives from a human donor with chronic lymphocytic leukemia. The CDR3 DNA reads TGTGCCAGCAGCTCTTCCGGCGGTGTCGGGGAGCTGTTTTTT. This gives the protein CASSSSGGVGELFF.